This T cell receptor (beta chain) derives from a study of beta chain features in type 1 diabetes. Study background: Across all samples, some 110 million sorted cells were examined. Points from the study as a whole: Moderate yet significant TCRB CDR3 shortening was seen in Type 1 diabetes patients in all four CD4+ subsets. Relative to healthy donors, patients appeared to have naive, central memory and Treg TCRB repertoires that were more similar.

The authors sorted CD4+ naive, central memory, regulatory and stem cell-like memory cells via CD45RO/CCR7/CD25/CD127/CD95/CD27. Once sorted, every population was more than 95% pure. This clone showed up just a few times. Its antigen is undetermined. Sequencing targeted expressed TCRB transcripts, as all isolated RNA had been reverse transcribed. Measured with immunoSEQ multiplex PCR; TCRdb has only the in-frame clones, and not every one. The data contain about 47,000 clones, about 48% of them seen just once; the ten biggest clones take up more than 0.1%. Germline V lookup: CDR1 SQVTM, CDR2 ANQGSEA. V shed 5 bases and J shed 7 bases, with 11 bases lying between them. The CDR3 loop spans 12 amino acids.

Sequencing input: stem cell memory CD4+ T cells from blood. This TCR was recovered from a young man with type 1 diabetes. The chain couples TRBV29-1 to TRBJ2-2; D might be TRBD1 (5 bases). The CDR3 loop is CSVRPQGGELFF. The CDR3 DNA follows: TGCAGCGTTCGACCCCAGGGCGGGGAGCTGTTTTTT.